This T cell receptor (beta chain) is drawn from a study of T cell responses to AZD1222 COVID-19 vaccine. Study overall: Second doses that came at about 4 or about 12 weeks were put together.

The V gene's germline CDR1 is MNHEY and CDR2 SVGEGT. This CDR3 has 14 amino acids. Trimming shortened V by 1 base and J by 6 bases, and 13 bases separated the two germline ends. Some clones are missing from TCRdb's copy, which holds only in-frame ones; the method was immunoSEQ multiplex PCR. The sample shows some 100,000 clones, 85% to 90% of them seen only once. This material consisted of peripheral blood, taken on day 0 of AZD1222 vaccination. This TCR derives from an adult in good health. The chain has TRBV6-2 or TRBV6-3 and TRBJ2-7, with D perhaps matching TRBD2 (5 bases). CDR3 coding DNA: TGTGCCAGCAGTTACTATCGGAGGTCGAGCGAGCAGTACTTC. Protein sequence: CASSYYRRSSEQYF.